Listed below are T cell receptor beta chains from one sample, sequenced in a study of control samples from healthy donors and cancer patients. Method: immunoSEQ multiplex PCR; TCRdb's copy keeps in-frame clones and lacks some. This table has over 100,000 clones, about nine tenths appearing once. Sample: blood. The receptors originated from a human donor in good health. The donor label of this sample is uncertain. The conserved cysteine and the conserved F or W are not part of the CDR3 here. D genes are given only for firm matches. A row's size may be missing; if present it is once, few, many or a size class.

CDR3aa: ATPGGRSYEQY
len: 11
v_gene: TRBV24-1
d_gene: .
abundance: few
j_gene: TRBJ2-7

CDR3aa: ASSQDGGTGGLPYEQY
len: 16
v_gene: TRBV4-1
d_gene: TRBD1
abundance: .
j_gene: TRBJ2-7

CDR3aa: ASSFRVAQSTDTQY
len: 14
v_gene: TRBV5-4
d_gene: .
abundance: .
j_gene: TRBJ2-3

CDR3aa: ASSATGGGYYEQY
len: 13
v_gene: TRBV19
d_gene: TRBD1
abundance: .
j_gene: TRBJ2-7

CDR3aa: ASSFMSGGNTGELF
len: 14
v_gene: TRBV5-1
d_gene: TRBD2
abundance: .
j_gene: TRBJ2-2

CDR3aa: TSSQGLLAVAGEQF
len: 14
v_gene: TRBV1
d_gene: .
abundance: .
j_gene: TRBJ2-1

CDR3aa: ASSLGPLELYQPQH
len: 14
v_gene: TRBV7-8
d_gene: .
abundance: .
j_gene: TRBJ1-5

CDR3aa: ASSLTGQGVEQY
len: 12
v_gene: TRBV27
d_gene: TRBD1
abundance: .
j_gene: TRBJ2-7

CDR3aa: ASSLITDNEKLF
len: 12
v_gene: TRBV28
d_gene: .
abundance: few
j_gene: TRBJ1-4

CDR3aa: ASSFLTSGVYNEQF
len: 14
v_gene: TRBV3-1/TRBV3-2
d_gene: TRBD2
abundance: .
j_gene: TRBJ2-1

CDR3aa: ASSLGSELF
len: 9
v_gene: TRBV5-1
d_gene: .
abundance: .
j_gene: TRBJ2-2

CDR3aa: ASSQDVGLGYT
len: 11
v_gene: TRBV3-1/TRBV3-2
d_gene: .
abundance: .
j_gene: TRBJ1-2

CDR3aa: ASSPLRGGKKLF
len: 12
v_gene: TRBV7-8
d_gene: .
abundance: .
j_gene: TRBJ1-4

CDR3aa: ASTPAGRGAADTQY
len: 14
v_gene: TRBV7-6
d_gene: .
abundance: .
j_gene: TRBJ2-3

CDR3aa: ASSVRDNTEAF
len: 11
v_gene: TRBV9
d_gene: .
abundance: few
j_gene: TRBJ1-1

CDR3aa: ASSPLASTYEQY
len: 12
v_gene: TRBV18
d_gene: .
abundance: .
j_gene: TRBJ2-7

CDR3aa: ASSLGHGTSEAF
len: 12
v_gene: TRBV5-1
d_gene: .
abundance: .
j_gene: TRBJ1-1

CDR3aa: ASSLGTSRYEQY
len: 12
v_gene: TRBV5-4
d_gene: TRBD2
abundance: .
j_gene: TRBJ2-7

CDR3aa: ASSWRGDTEAF
len: 11
v_gene: TRBV5-1
d_gene: .
abundance: once
j_gene: TRBJ1-1

CDR3aa: ASSIRFEGQPQH
len: 12
v_gene: TRBV19
d_gene: .
abundance: .
j_gene: TRBJ1-5

CDR3aa: ASSLDGTPYNEQF
len: 13
v_gene: TRBV5-6
d_gene: .
abundance: .
j_gene: TRBJ2-1

CDR3aa: ASSPIQGGNSPLH
len: 13
v_gene: TRBV5-1
d_gene: .
abundance: .
j_gene: TRBJ1-6

CDR3aa: AIGANNNYGYT
len: 11
v_gene: TRBV28
d_gene: .
abundance: .
j_gene: TRBJ1-2

CDR3aa: ASSVSGTEAF
len: 10
v_gene: TRBV9
d_gene: .
abundance: .
j_gene: TRBJ1-1

CDR3aa: ASSIWGANRNEQF
len: 13
v_gene: TRBV19
d_gene: .
abundance: .
j_gene: TRBJ2-1

CDR3aa: ASRWGGDPSNEQF
len: 13
v_gene: TRBV7-9
d_gene: .
abundance: .
j_gene: TRBJ2-1

CDR3aa: ASSSSRLAGELF
len: 12
v_gene: TRBV19
d_gene: .
abundance: .
j_gene: TRBJ2-2

CDR3aa: ASSQDGVNEQF
len: 11
v_gene: TRBV3-1/TRBV3-2
d_gene: .
abundance: .
j_gene: TRBJ2-1

CDR3aa: ASSPGAGLDTEAF
len: 13
v_gene: TRBV7-6
d_gene: .
abundance: .
j_gene: TRBJ1-1

CDR3aa: ASRPPGQTHEAF
len: 12
v_gene: TRBV7-8
d_gene: TRBD1
abundance: once
j_gene: TRBJ1-1

CDR3aa: SVRVDMNTEAF
len: 11
v_gene: TRBV29-1
d_gene: .
abundance: .
j_gene: TRBJ1-1

CDR3aa: ASIKTGGNEKLF
len: 12
v_gene: TRBV2
d_gene: TRBD1
abundance: .
j_gene: TRBJ1-4

CDR3aa: ASSLVFKADTQY
len: 12
v_gene: TRBV7-2
d_gene: .
abundance: .
j_gene: TRBJ2-3

CDR3aa: ASSLGMGISNQPQH
len: 14
v_gene: TRBV6-6
d_gene: .
abundance: .
j_gene: TRBJ1-5

CDR3aa: ASSPRTGHQPQH
len: 12
v_gene: TRBV18
d_gene: TRBD1
abundance: .
j_gene: TRBJ1-5

CDR3aa: ASSLTLAGGAYEQY
len: 14
v_gene: TRBV5-1
d_gene: TRBD2
abundance: .
j_gene: TRBJ2-7

CDR3aa: ASSRGNTEAF
len: 10
v_gene: TRBV19
d_gene: .
abundance: .
j_gene: TRBJ1-1

CDR3aa: ASSLGGGDTDTQY
len: 13
v_gene: TRBV7-9
d_gene: .
abundance: .
j_gene: TRBJ2-3